Listed below are T cell receptor beta chains from one sample, sequenced in a study of T-cell reconstitution after alpha-beta-depleted transplantation in children. One entry per CDR3 protein, called by TCRdb with MiXCR from the PCR reads. The sample comprises approximately 16,000 distinct CDR3 sequences, around 4.9% of which are singletons, and just under 7% rests with the top ten. The sequencing here drew on PBMCs, taken before TCRalphabeta/CD19-depleted stem cell transplant. These receptors were taken from a boy younger than 18 with acute lymphoblastic leukemia, due to receive a stem cell transplant. Both conserved end residues are trimmed from each CDR3.

cdr3_length	v_call	cdr3_aa
17	TRBV7-7	ASSLFSLDRGHYNSPLH
12	TRBV28	ASSSLIENEKLF
12	TRBV7-2	ASSLAGATYEQY
11	TRBV27	ASRGGFPNEQF
14	TRBV5-6	ASSPRTSPLRNEQF
16	TRBV4-1	ASSQEYTPGKHNQPQH
13	TRBV20-1	SASLADRNTGELF
14	TRBV2	ASRTTSGSLRETQY
14	TRBV23-1	ASIRPGTGPRDTQY
15	TRBV7-2	ASSLVVVASGGDTQY
15	TRBV10-3	ATRRDRGGLRTDTQY
10	TRBV2	ASTSENTEAF
13	TRBV4-1	ASSQGQGYNSPLH
12	TRBV7-9	AISRGLRSGELF
12	TRBV20-1	SAREGGASGTQY
10	TRBV19	ATSGWTDTQY
11	TRBV2	ASKTDPNTEAF
12	TRBV4-2	ASSPDTVNTEAF
11	TRBV19	ASSKTANTEAF
14	TRBV19	ASSIHRTRSNIEAF
12	TRBV7-2	ASSRSGLKETQY
13	TRBV24-1	ATSDPAGPGDEQY
13	TRBV12-3/TRBV12-4	ASSPTGPPEYTQY
16	TRBV13	ASSLAFGGFSGANVLT
14	TRBV5-5	ASSSLGTGVLYEQY
13	TRBV9	ASSVGTSSTDTQY
15	TRBV12-3/TRBV12-4	ASSLSVLAGVGDEQF
10	TRBV30	AWRDSSYEQY
12	TRBV12-3/TRBV12-4	ASSRDPLREKLF
12	TRBV6-5	ASSYGRDQNEQY
15	TRBV24-1	ATSDSQGGASTGELF
12	TRBV4-1	ASSPGQAVQPQH
13	TRBV3-1	ATCQEGTEEDTQY
11	TRBV7-9	ASSFSGGETQY
14	TRBV7-8	ASSPRRDGVVTEAF
12	TRBV12-3/TRBV12-4	ASSFRGQGPEQF
12	TRBV5-4	ASSLSASQETQY
14	TRBV20-1	SATLNGGGPQETQY
12	TRBV12-3/TRBV12-4	ASSPDRGGETQY
13	TRBV7-2	ASRKAGGAHNEQF
12	TRBV6-5	ASSYGQGVGGAF
14	TRBV4-1	ASSTSSGTGNYGYT
12	TRBV18	ASSRAGTGNEQF
12	TRBV5-6	ASSWTRPPDTQY
13	TRBV7-3	ASSQIGGLSTEAF
11	TRBV20-1	SAIGGGTYGYT
11	TRBV27	ASSLSLTGELF
12	TRBV10-3	AISPRDPNTEAF
14	TRBV12-3/TRBV12-4	ASSWTGGAGGEKLF
13	TRBV7-7	ASSLTSDSYNEQF
12	TRBV20-1	SARGARGVNEQF
10	TRBV30	AWSFRAYEQY
10	TRBV12-3/TRBV12-4	ASSLVGDTQY
10	TRBV18	ASSQASYEQY
13	TRBV2	ASSSDRAGANVLT